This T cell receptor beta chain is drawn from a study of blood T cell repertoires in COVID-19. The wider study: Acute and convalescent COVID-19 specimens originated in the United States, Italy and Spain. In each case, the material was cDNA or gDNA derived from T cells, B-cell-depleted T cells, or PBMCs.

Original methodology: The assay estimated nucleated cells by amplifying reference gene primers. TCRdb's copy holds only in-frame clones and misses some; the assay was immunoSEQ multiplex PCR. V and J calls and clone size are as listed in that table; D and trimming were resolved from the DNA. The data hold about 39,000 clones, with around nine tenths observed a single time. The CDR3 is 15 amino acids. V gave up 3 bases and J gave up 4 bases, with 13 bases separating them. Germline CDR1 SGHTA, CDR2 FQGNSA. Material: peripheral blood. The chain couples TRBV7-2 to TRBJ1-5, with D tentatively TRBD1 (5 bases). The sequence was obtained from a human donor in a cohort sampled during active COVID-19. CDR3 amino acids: CASSFDSARNQPQHF. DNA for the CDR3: TGTGCCAGCAGCTTTGACAGCGCACGGAATCAGCCCCAGCATTTT.